This TCR beta chain originates from a study of blood T cell repertoires in COVID-19. Overall study: Sites across the United States, Italy and Spain contributed samples from acute and convalescent COVID-19. Nucleic acid was either cDNA or gDNA, and it came from T cells, B-cell-depleted T cells, or PBMCs.

The V end was cut by 6 bases, the J end by 0 bases, with 18 bases between. The CDR3 extends over 17 amino acids. The V gene's germline CDR1 is LGHNA and CDR2 YNFKEQ. The authors' processing: How many nucleated cells were present was estimated from reference gene primer amplification. The method was immunoSEQ multiplex PCR; TCRdb's version includes in-frame clones alone and lacks a portion of them. V, J and clone size are those of that table, while D and trimming were read from the DNA. The sample lists about 170,000 clones, approximately 83% occurring once. This clonotype originated in a woman aged 80 or over with acute or convalescent COVID-19. This chain links TRBV4-2 with TRBJ1-3; TRBD1 might be the D (6 bases). Sequenced material: peripheral blood. As DNA, the CDR3 is TGTGCCAGCAGTCCCCAACAGGGCTCCCACTCTGGAAACACCATATATTTT. Translated: CASSPQQGSHSGNTIYF.